The entry that follows covers one T cell receptor beta chain sequence. The CDR3 is 15 amino acids. Trimming took 3 bases from V and 6 from J, leaving 16 bases between them. Per the germline V gene, CDR1 is SGHDT and CDR2 is YYEEEE. The sample originates from a study of blood T cell repertoires in COVID-19. Profiling relied on immunoSEQ multiplex PCR, and the TCRdb table lists in-frame clones only, not all of them. The sample yields under 250,000 clones, around 86% seen once. V gene TRBV5-6 combines with J gene TRBJ1-5, with D perhaps matching TRBD1 (5 bases). Sequencing was done on a sample of peripheral blood. This receptor was obtained from a man between 60 and 75 years old who had recovered from COVID-19. This chain's CDR3 is CASSSQRRAAQPQHF. CDR3 nucleotide sequence: TGTGCCAGCAGCTCTCAGCGCAGGGCCGCTCAGCCCCAGCATTTT.